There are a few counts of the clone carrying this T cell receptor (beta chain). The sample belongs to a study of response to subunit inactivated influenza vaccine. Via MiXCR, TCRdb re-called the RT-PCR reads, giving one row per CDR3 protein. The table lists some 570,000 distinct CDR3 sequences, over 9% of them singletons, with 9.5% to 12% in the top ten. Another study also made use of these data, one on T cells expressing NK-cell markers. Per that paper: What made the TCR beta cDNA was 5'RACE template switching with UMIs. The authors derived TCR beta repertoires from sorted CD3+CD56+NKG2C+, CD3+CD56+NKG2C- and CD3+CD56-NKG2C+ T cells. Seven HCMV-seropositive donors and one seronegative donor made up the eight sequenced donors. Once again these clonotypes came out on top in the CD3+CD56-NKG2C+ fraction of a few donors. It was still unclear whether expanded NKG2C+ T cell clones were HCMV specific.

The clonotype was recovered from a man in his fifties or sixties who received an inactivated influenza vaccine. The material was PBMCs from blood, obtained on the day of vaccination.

CDR3 amino acids: CASRVSNQPQHF. CDR3 nucleotides: TGTGCCAGCAGGGTATCCAATCAGCCCCAGCATTTT. V gene TRBV6-1 combines with J gene TRBJ1-5; no reliable D call. Per the germline V gene, CDR1 is MNHNS and CDR2 is SASEGT. CDR3 length: 12 residues. Deletions cut 6 bases from V and 3 bases from J, with 6 bases between.